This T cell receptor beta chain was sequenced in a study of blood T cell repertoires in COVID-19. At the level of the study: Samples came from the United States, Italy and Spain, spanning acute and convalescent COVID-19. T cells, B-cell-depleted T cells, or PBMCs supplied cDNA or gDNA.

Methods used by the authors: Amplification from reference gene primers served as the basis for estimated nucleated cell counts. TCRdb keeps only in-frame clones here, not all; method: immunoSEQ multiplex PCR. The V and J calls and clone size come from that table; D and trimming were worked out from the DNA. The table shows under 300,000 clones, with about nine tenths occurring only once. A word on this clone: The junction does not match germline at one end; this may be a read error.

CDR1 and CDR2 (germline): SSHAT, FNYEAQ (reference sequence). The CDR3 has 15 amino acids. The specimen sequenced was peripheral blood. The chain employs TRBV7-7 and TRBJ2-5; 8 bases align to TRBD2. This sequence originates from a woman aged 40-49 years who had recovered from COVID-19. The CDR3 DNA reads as TGTGCTAGCAGCTTGGACGGGAGGGCCGGCGAGACCCAGTACTTC. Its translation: CASSLDGRAGETQYF. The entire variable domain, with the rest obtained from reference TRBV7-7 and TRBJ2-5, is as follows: GAGVSQSPRYKVTKRGQDVTLRCDPISSHATLYWYQQALGQGPEFLTYFNYEAQPDKSGLPSDRFSAERPEGSISTLTIQRTEQRDSAMYRCASSLDGRAGETQYFGPGTRLLVL.